A selection of T cell receptor beta chains follows, all from one sample in a study of T cell responses to AZD1222 COVID-19 vaccine. The assay was immunoSEQ multiplex PCR, and TCRdb's table has in-frame clones only and misses some. Of around 110,000 clones listed, 85% to 95% are singletons. The sequencing here drew on peripheral blood, taken on day 0 of AZD1222 vaccination. These receptors were collected from an adult in good health. CDR3s leave out the opening cysteine and the closing phenylalanine or tryptophan.

v_call,cdr3_aa
TRBV6-5,ASSFRETQY
TRBV4-1,ASSQEDLTDYYGYT
TRBV29-1,SVEVRAPNTEAF
TRBV27,ASSLRKRDEQY
TRBV28,ASRPPGTAGGGHSNYGYT
TRBV30,AWSVAGYFSRNTIY
TRBV19,ASSTGDSSYNEQF
TRBV11-2,ASSLELGGAVDTIY
TRBV14,ASSQDEQHDYGYT
TRBV5-6,ASSLVISDTQY
TRBV4-1,ASSHLGKSSGNTIY
TRBV9,ASSVGLPGELF
TRBV19,ASSRQGSNQPQH
TRBV5-1,ASSSTRTGAATEAF
TRBV20-1,SASMQNYGYT
TRBV5-1,ASKLWDRESDTQY
TRBV5-6,ASSLGGRPYNEQF
TRBV7-2,ASSPDRLFNQPQH
TRBV10-2,ASSGSGQGGVGTQY
TRBV5-6,ATEGQLNTGELF
TRBV4-1,ASSQDRRAGVGYEQF
TRBV10-1,ASSGESFNEQF
TRBV28,ASSQSNQPQH
TRBV2,ASRTGGRTGELF